These 14 T cell receptor beta chains were all obtained from the same sample, sequenced in a study of blood T cell repertoires in COVID-19. Libraries were prepared by immunoSEQ multiplex PCR; TCRdb keeps only in-frame clonotypes and omits some of them. Of 270,000 or so clones listed, around 81% are singletons. The sample consisted of peripheral blood. These receptors were collected from a woman in her fifties or sixties with active or convalescent COVID-19.

J is TRBJ2-3 and V is TRBV2; perhaps TRBD2 as D (6 bases). Germline V CDR1 and CDR2: SNHLY, FYNNEI. The CDR3 runs to 14 residues. Trimming stripped 7 bases from V and 1 base from J, with 12 bases between. The DNA of the CDR3 is TGTGCCAGCATTACGGGCGGGGGCACAGATACGCAGTATTTT. Protein sequence: CASITGGGTDTQYF.

The genes are TRBV28 and TRBJ1-5; weak D call: TRBD1 (6 bases). The CDR3 extends over 14 amino acids. Per the germline V gene, CDR1 is MDHEN and CDR2 is SYDVKM. Between the trimmed V and J ends, which lost 7 bases and 5 bases, there was a span of 15 bases. The CDR3 DNA reads TGTGCCAGCACCCTCGGGGGGCCGGATCAGCCCCAGCATTTT. Its translation is CASTLGGPDQPQHF.

This clone was seen only once. V and J are TRBV27 and TRBJ2-7, with D perhaps matching TRBD1 (5 bases). Trimming removed 2 bases from V and 2 bases from J, with 7 bases in between. Germline V lookup: CDR1 MNHEY, CDR2 SMNVEV (reference sequence). The CDR3 contains 13 residues. The CDR3 loop reads CASSLQGTYEQYF. CDR3 nucleotide sequence: TGTGCCAGCAGTTTACAGGGAACCTACGAGCAGTACTTC.

The CDR3 loop is CASSLGHSYEQYF. CDR3 DNA sequence: TGTGCCAGCAGTTTGGGACACTCCTACGAGCAGTACTTC. The rearrangement joins TRBV12-3 or TRBV12-4 to TRBJ2-7; the D gene is possibly TRBD1 (6 bases). V was clipped by 3 bases and J by 0 bases, with 6 bases between them. The CDR3 totals 13 residues.

V gene TRBV6-5 combines with J gene TRBJ1-5; 7 nucleotides agree with TRBD1. This CDR3 has 14 amino acids. The V and J ends lost 6 bases and 5 bases, in that order; junction bases with no gene match: 7. Germline V gene data show CDR1 as MNHEY and CDR2 as SVGAGI. This CDR3 reads CASSLTGPHQPQHF. The CDR3 nucleotides are TGTGCCAGCAGCCTGACAGGGCCCCATCAGCCCCAGCATTTT.

Here the CDR3 reads CSASDSNGNTIYF. The CDR3 DNA reads as TGCAGTGCTAGTGACAGTAATGGAAACACCATATATTTT. This chain connects TRBV20-1 to TRBJ1-3; the D gene is possibly TRBD1 (5 bases). This CDR3 is 13 amino acids long. CDR1 and CDR2 from the germline V gene are DFQATT and SNEGSKA (reference sequence). The germline V and J ends were trimmed by 3 bases and 3 bases, with 9 bases remaining between them.

V and J are TRBV12-5 and TRBJ2-3; tentative D call: TRBD2 (5 bases). Germline assignment: CDR1 LGHNT and CDR2 FRNRAP. The CDR3 is 15 amino acids. V lost 7 bases and J lost 0, with 14 bases in between. The CDR3 bases are TGTGCTAGTGTTAGAGCGGCGATAAGCACAGATACGCAGTATTTT. Translated: CASVRAAISTDTQYF.

The CDR3 DNA follows: TGCGCCAGCAGCCAATTCGGGACAGGGGGCGTTGGGGAGCTGTTTTTT. This translates into CASSQFGTGGVGELFF. The V gene is TRBV4-1, the J gene TRBJ2-2; 12 bases agree with TRBD1. The CDR3 contains 16 residues. Germline CDR1 MGHRA, CDR2 YSYEKL. Trimming cost V 2 bases and J 8 bases; bases outside gene matches: 6.

This chain connects TRBV4-3 to TRBJ2-7; a possible D gene is TRBD2 (6 bases). The CDR3 runs 17 residues. The ends were cut back, 0 bases at V and 0 bases at J, with 15 bases in the middle. Per the germline V gene, CDR1 is LGHNA and CDR2 is YSLEER. The CDR3: CASSQDRGTGSSYEQYF. CDR3 nucleotide sequence: TGCGCCAGCAGCCAAGACCGGGGGACTGGGAGCTCCTACGAGCAGTACTTC.

This clone was seen just once. The chain recombines TRBV7-2 with TRBJ1-5; D ambiguous. The CDR3 sequence is 13 residues long. Germline CDR1 is SGHTA and CDR2 is FQGNSA. V lost 4 bases and J lost 1, with 5 bases in between. The CDR3 sequence is CASSYNSNQPQHF. The CDR3 bases are TGTGCCAGCAGCTACAACAGCAATCAGCCCCAGCATTTT.

The chain has TRBV7-2 and TRBJ1-5; D ambiguous. Between the trimmed V and J ends, which lost 2 bases and 4 bases, there was a span of 6 bases. CDR1 is SGHTA and CDR2 is FQGNSA in the germline V gene. The CDR3 spans 13 residues. CDR3 in amino acids: CASSLHGNQPQHF. DNA of the CDR3: TGTGCCAGCAGCTTACACGGGAATCAGCCCCAGCATTTT.

The chain recombines TRBV7-3 with TRBJ2-1; 8 nucleotides agree with TRBD1. Per the germline V gene, CDR1 is SGHTA and CDR2 is FQGTGA. The V and J ends lost 5 bases and 9 bases, in that order; junction bases with no gene match: 6. The CDR3 totals 13 residues. CDR3 nucleotides: TGTGCCAGCAGCATTTCACAGGGGGGTGAGCAGTTCTTC. Amino acids: CASSISQGGEQFF. The variable domain in full, completed from reference TRBV7-3 and TRBJ2-1, reads GAGVSQTPSNKVTEKGKYVELRCDPISGHTALYWYRQSLGQGPEFLIYFQGTGAADDSGLPNDRFFAVRPEGSVSTLKIQRTERGDSAVYLCASSISQGGEQFFGPGTRLTVL.

This chain links TRBV7-9 with TRBJ1-5; weak D call: TRBD1 (5 bases). Trimming pared 5 bases from V and 9 bases from J, leaving 8 bases between. This CDR3 comprises 11 residues. Germline-derived CDR1 and CDR2 are SEHNR and FQNEAQ (reference sequence). The CDR3 coding sequence is TGTGCCAGCAGCCGCGGGGGGCCCCAGCATTTT. Translation gives CASSRGGPQHF.

The table lists this clone with a count of one. The V call is TRBV2, the J call TRBJ1-2; TRBD1 aligns across 10 bases. Trimming at V came to 2 bases and at J to 1 base, leaving 10 bases not matched to a gene. Germline V gene lookup returns CDR1 SNHLY and CDR2 FYNNEI. This CDR3 has 18 residues. CDR3 bases: TGTGCCAGCAGTGAAATAAGGTTTTGGGACAGGGGTAACTATGGCTACACCTTC. Translated, it gives CASSEIRFWDRGNYGYTF.